This TCR beta chain was documented in a study of T cell changes during pregnancy in multiple sclerosis. Sequenced by immunoSEQ multiplex PCR; TCRdb stores in-frame clones only, minus some. Of 60,000 to 65,000 clones listed, 80% to 95% are singletons. The specimen was peripheral blood, collected in the second trimester of pregnancy. The source is a female donor with multiple sclerosis, enrolled in a pregnancy study.

The CDR3 nucleotides are TGTGCTAGTGGGACAGGGAATCAGCCCCAGCATTTT. It translates to CASGTGNQPQHF. J is TRBJ1-5 and V is TRBV12-5; 7 positions agree with TRBD1. The CDR3 extends over 12 amino acids. V lost 6 bases, J lost 4 bases, and 0 bases stayed unmatched. The V gene's germline CDR1 is LGHNT and CDR2 FRNRAP.